Listed below are T cell receptor beta chains from one sample, sequenced in a study of blood T cell repertoires in COVID-19. The repertoire was sequenced with immunoSEQ multiplex PCR; TCRdb's copy has only in-frame clones and lacks some. Among some 170,000 clones, about 87% were seen once, and the ten largest hold around 3.9%. Sequenced: peripheral blood. The receptors here all came from a woman aged 60-75 years who had recovered from COVID-19. Each CDR3 is given with its conserved first and last residue. The D gene is left open where the match is weak. Some rows mark clone size as missing; the rest say once, few, many or name a class of expanded clone.

length	J	size	V	D	DNA	CDR3
14	TRBJ2-5	.	TRBV5-1	TRBD2	TGCGCCAGCAGCTTTCGGGGGGGACAAGAGACCCAGTACTTC	CASSFRGGQETQYF
13	TRBJ1-2	once	TRBV24-1	.	TGTGCCACCAGTGACACCACAGGGTATGGCTACACCTTC	CATSDTTGYGYTF
14	TRBJ2-5	.	TRBV5-4	TRBD1	TGTGCCAGCAGCCCCGGACAGGCTCAAGAGACCCAGTACTTC	CASSPGQAQETQYF
13	TRBJ1-2	.	TRBV18	.	TGTGCCAGCTCACCACAGAGCGTGTATGGCTACACCTTC	CASSPQSVYGYTF
15	TRBJ2-3	.	TRBV19	.	TGTGCCAGTAGAGAGGGGGGGGCCGGCACAGATACGCAGTATTTT	CASREGGAGTDTQYF
14	TRBJ2-2	.	TRBV2	.	TGTGCCAGCAGTGACAGGGGTTCCACCGGGGAGCTGTTTTTT	CASSDRGSTGELFF
16	TRBJ1-6	.	TRBV28	.	TGTGCCAGCAGTTTATCAGGGTTAGAGGATAATTCACCCCTCCACTTT	CASSLSGLEDNSPLHF
11	TRBJ2-2	.	TRBV2	.	TGTGCCATTTACGAGGAACGGGAGCTGTTTTTT	CAIYEERELFF
18	TRBJ1-3	.	TRBV28	TRBD1	TGTGCCAGCAGTTTATCCATCCCCGGGACAGCCTCTGGAAACACCATATATTTT	CASSLSIPGTASGNTIYF
15	TRBJ2-7	.	TRBV5-1	TRBD1	TGCGCCAGCAGCTTGGCACCGGGACAGAGCTACGAGCAGTACTTC	CASSLAPGQSYEQYF
16	TRBJ2-7	.	TRBV10-3	TRBD2	TGTGCCATCAGTGTAGGGCTAGCGGGGAGCTCCTACGAGCAGTACTTC	CAISVGLAGSSYEQYF
15	TRBJ2-5	.	TRBV27	.	TGTGCCAGCAAACCCCTTATTACAAACCAAGAGACCCAGTACTTC	CASKPLITNQETQYF
15	TRBJ2-3	once	TRBV24-1	TRBD1	TGTGCCACCAGTGATAATAGGGGGCCCAGAGATACGCAGTATTTT	CATSDNRGPRDTQYF
16	TRBJ1-3	.	TRBV21-1	.	TGTGCCAGCAGCCTATTCTCGACAGGGGCTGGAAACACCATATATTTT	CASSLFSTGAGNTIYF
16	TRBJ1-6	.	TRBV6-1	TRBD1	TGTGCCAGCAGTGAAGTGTTGACAGGGGCGAATTCACCCCTCCACTTT	CASSEVLTGANSPLHF
16	TRBJ1-4	once	TRBV6-5	TRBD1	TGTGCCAGCAGTTACTCGATCGGGACAGGGAATGAAAAACTGTTTTTT	CASSYSIGTGNEKLFF
13	TRBJ2-1	.	TRBV3-1/TRBV3-2	.	TGTGCCAGCGCGGGGGCCTCCTACAATGAGCAGTTCTTC	CASAGASYNEQFF
13	TRBJ1-2	.	TRBV29-1	.	TGCAGCGTTGAGCGGGGCCTGAACTATGGCTACACCTTC	CSVERGLNYGYTF
12	TRBJ2-4	once	TRBV12-3/TRBV12-4	TRBD1	TGTGCCAGCAGACAGGGGGCTAACATTCAGTACTTC	CASRQGANIQYF
13	TRBJ1-2	.	TRBV10-3	.	TGTGCCATCAGTGAGCAAGGGGTTCGGGGCTACACCTTC	CAISEQGVRGYTF
12	TRBJ2-3	few	TRBV7-2	.	TGTGCCAGCAGCCAAAACACAGATACGCAGTATTTT	CASSQNTDTQYF
12	TRBJ2-1	.	TRBV15	.	TGTGCCACCAGCAGGGAGGGTATTGGGCAGTTCTTC	CATSREGIGQFF
15	TRBJ1-3	.	TRBV6-5	TRBD1	TGTGCCAGCAGTTGGGACAGGGACTCTGGAAACACCATATATTTT	CASSWDRDSGNTIYF
16	TRBJ1-5	.	TRBV30	.	TGTGCCTGGAGCGCTCCTACAGGGATCAGCAATCAGCCCCAGCATTTT	CAWSAPTGISNQPQHF
13	TRBJ2-5	.	TRBV18	TRBD2	TGTGCCAGCTCTCCGGGACTACAAGAGACCCAGTACTTC	CASSPGLQETQYF
16	TRBJ2-7	.	TRBV7-2	TRBD1	TGTGCCAGCAGCTTACGATCTGGGCAGGGGGTCTACGAGCAGTACTTC	CASSLRSGQGVYEQYF
17	TRBJ2-1	.	TRBV6-1	.	TGTGCCAGCAGTGAACCGGCGGGCGGGGTCTCCTACAATGAGCAGTTCTTC	CASSEPAGGVSYNEQFF
15	TRBJ2-2	.	TRBV6-5	.	TGTGCCAGCAGACCACAGGGAACGAACACCGGGGAGCTGTTTTTT	CASRPQGTNTGELFF
15	TRBJ1-2	.	TRBV10-3	TRBD1	TGTGCCATCAGGCCACCGGGACAGGTGAACTATGGCTACACCTTC	CAIRPPGQVNYGYTF
15	TRBJ1-6	.	TRBV5-1	.	TGCGCCAGCAGCTTTGACACGCCGGGGGATTCACCCCTCCACTTT	CASSFDTPGDSPLHF
14	TRBJ2-5	.	TRBV18	.	TGTGCCAGCTCACAACAGGGTGTCCAAGAGACCCAGTACTTC	CASSQQGVQETQYF
14	TRBJ2-1	.	TRBV10-3	.	TGTGCCATCATGGCGGGACCTCAATACAATGAGCAGTTCTTC	CAIMAGPQYNEQFF
15	TRBJ1-1	.	TRBV5-8	.	TGTGCCAGCAGCTCGCCAGACACAATGAACACTGAAGCTTTCTTT	CASSSPDTMNTEAFF
13	TRBJ1-1	.	TRBV2	.	TGTGCCAGCAGTGAATGGGGGGACACTGAAGCTTTCTTT	CASSEWGDTEAFF